The clone carrying this TCR beta chain was observed a few times. TCRdb reprocessed the 5' RACE reads with MiXCR, giving one entry per CDR3 protein. The table has roughly 150,000 distinct CDR3 sequences, roughly a third seen once; the top ten hold about 6%. The data stem from a study of CD8 T cells in ankylosing spondylitis. The CDR3 sequence is 16 residues long. Looked up from germline, CDR1 is SGHNT and CDR2 is YYREEE (reference sequence). The V gene end was trimmed by 1 base and the J gene end by 4 bases; junction bases not matched to a gene: 5. The sequencing input was synovial fluid, either unsorted or a sorted T cell fraction (not recorded which). V and J are TRBV5-4 and TRBJ2-1, with TRBD2 matching over 10 bases. The source is a male donor with ankylosing spondylitis. The CDR3 coding sequence is TGTGCCAGCAGCTTGTCGAGCGGGGGGGCATACAATGAGCAGTTCTTC. This gives the protein CASSLSSGGAYNEQFF.